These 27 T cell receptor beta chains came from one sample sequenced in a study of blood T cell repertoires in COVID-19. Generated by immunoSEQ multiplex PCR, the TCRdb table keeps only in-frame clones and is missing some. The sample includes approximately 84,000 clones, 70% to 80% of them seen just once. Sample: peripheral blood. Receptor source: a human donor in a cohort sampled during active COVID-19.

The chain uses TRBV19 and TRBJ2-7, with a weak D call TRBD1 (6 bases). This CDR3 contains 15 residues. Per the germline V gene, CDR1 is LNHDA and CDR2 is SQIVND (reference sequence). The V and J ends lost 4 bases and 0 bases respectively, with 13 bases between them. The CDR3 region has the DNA TGTGCCAGTAGTACGATGGACAGTAGCTCCTACGAGCAGTACTTC. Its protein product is CASSTMDSSSYEQYF. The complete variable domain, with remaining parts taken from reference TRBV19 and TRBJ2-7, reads DGGITQSPKYLFRKEGQNVTLSCEQNLNHDAMYWYRQDPGQGLRLIYYSQIVNDFQKGDIAEGYSVSREKKESFPLTVTSAQKNPTAFYLCASSTMDSSSYEQYFGPGTRLTVT.

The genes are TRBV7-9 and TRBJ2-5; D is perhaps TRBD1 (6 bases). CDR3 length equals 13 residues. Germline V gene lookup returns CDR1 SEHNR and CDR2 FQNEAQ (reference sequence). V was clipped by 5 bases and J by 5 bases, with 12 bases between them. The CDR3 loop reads CASSRGGYETQYF. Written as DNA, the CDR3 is TGTGCCAGCAGCCGAGGGGGTTACGAGACCCAGTACTTC.

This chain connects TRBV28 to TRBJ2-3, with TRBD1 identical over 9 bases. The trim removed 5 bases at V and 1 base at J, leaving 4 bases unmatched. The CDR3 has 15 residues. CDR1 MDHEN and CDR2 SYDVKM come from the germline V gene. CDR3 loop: CASSAYRGRTDTQYF. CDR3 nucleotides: TGTGCCAGCAGTGCCTACAGGGGGCGCACAGATACGCAGTATTTT.

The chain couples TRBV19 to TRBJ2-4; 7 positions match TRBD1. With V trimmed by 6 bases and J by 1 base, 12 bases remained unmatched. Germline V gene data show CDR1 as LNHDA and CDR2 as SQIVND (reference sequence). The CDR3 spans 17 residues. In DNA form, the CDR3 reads TGTGCCAGTAGCTCCTACTCCAGGGGGACCGCCAAAAACATTCAGTACTTC. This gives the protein CASSSYSRGTAKNIQYF.

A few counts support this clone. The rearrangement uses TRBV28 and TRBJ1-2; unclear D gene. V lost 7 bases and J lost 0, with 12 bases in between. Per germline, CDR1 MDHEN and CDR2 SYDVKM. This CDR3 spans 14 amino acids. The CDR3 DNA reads TGTGCCAGCACGAGGGCAGCTTCTAACTATGGCTACACCTTC. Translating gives CASTRAASNYGYTF.

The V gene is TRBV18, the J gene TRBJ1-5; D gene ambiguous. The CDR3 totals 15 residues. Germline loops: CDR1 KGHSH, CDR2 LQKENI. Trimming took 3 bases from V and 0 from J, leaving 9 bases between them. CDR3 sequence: CASSPGQHSNQPQHF. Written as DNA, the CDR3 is TGTGCCAGCTCACCGGGCCAGCATAGCAATCAGCCCCAGCATTTT.

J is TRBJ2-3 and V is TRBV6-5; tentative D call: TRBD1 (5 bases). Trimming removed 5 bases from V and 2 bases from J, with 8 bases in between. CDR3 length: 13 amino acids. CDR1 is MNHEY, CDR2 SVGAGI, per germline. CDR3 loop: CASSTTVTDTQYF. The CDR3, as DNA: TGTGCCAGCAGTACGACAGTCACAGATACGCAGTATTTT.

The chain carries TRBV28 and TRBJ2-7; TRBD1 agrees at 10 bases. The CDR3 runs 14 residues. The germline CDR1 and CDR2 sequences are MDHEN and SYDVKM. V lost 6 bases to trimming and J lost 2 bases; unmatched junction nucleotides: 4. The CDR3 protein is CASSLGQGTYEQYF. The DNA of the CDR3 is TGTGCCAGCAGCCTGGGACAGGGGACCTACGAGCAGTACTTC. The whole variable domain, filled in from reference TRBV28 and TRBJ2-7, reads DVKVTQSSRYLVKRTGEKVFLECVQDMDHENMFWYRQDPGLGLRLIYFSYDVKMKEKGDIPEGYSVSREKKERFSLILESASTNQTSMYLCASSLGQGTYEQYFGPGTRLTVT.

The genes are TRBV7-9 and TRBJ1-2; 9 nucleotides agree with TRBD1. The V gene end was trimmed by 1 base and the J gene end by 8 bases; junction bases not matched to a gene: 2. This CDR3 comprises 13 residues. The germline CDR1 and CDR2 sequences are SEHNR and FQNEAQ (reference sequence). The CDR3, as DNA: TGTGCCAGCAGCTTAGGGACAGGGGTCGGCTACACCTTC. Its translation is CASSLGTGVGYTF. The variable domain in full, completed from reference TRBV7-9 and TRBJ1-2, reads DTGVSQNPRHKITKRGQNVTFRCDPISEHNRLYWYRQTLGQGPEFLTYFQNEAQLEKSRLLSDRFSAERPKGSFSTLEIQRTEQGDSAMYLCASSLGTGVGYTFGSGTRLTVV.

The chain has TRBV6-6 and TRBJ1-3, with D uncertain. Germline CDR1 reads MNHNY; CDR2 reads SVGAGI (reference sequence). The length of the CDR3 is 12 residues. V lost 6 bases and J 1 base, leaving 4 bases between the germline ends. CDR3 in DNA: TGTGCCAGCAGGAGTTCTGGAAACACCATATATTTT. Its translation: CASRSSGNTIYF.

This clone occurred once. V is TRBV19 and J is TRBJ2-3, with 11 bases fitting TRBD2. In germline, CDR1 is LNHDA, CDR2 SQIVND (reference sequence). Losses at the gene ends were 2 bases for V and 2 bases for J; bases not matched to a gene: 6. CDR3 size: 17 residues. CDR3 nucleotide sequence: TGTGCCAGTAGTATACCGGGGACTAGCGGTCTCACAGATACGCAGTATTTT. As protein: CASSIPGTSGLTDTQYF.

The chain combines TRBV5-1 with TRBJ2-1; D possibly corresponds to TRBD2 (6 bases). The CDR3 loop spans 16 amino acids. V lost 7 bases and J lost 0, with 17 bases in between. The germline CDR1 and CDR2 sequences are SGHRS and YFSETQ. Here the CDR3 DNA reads TGCGCCAGCGTACCGATCGCGGGGAGCTCCTACAATGAGCAGTTCTTC. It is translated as CASVPIAGSSYNEQFF.

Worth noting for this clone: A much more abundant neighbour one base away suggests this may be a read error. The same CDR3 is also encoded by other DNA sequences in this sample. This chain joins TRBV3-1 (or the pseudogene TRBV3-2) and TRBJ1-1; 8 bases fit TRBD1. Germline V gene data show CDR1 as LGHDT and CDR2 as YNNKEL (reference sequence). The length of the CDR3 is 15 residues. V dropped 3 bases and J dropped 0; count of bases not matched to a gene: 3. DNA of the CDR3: TGTGCCAGCAGCCATCGGACAGGGTTGAACACTGAAGCTTTCTTT. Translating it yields CASSHRTGLNTEAFF.

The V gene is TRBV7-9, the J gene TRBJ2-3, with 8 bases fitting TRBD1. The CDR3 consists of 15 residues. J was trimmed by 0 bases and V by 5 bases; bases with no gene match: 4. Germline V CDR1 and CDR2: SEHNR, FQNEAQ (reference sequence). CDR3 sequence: CASSARTGSTDTQYF. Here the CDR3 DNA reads TGTGCCAGCAGCGCACGGACAGGGAGCACAGATACGCAGTATTTT.

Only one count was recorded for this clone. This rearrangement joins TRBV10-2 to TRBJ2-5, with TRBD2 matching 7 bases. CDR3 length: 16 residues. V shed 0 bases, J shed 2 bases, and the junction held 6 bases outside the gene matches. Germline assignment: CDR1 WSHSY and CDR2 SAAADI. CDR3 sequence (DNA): TGCGCCAGCAGTGAGTCATGGGGGGGAGGTCAAGAGACCCAGTACTTC. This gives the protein CASSESWGGGQETQYF.

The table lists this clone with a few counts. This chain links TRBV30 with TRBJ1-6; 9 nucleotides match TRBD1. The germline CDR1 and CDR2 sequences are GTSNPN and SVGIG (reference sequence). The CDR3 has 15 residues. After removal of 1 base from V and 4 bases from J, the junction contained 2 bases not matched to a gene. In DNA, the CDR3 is TGTGCCTGGAGTGGGACAGGGGTTTATAATTCACCCCTCCACTTT. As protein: CAWSGTGVYNSPLHF.

The CDR3 DNA reads TGTGCCAGCAGTGGTGGGACAGGGGAGACCCAGTACTTC. Its protein is CASSGGTGETQYF. This sequence joins TRBV2 and TRBJ2-5; 9 bases are shared with TRBD1. V dropped 4 bases and J dropped 5; count of bases not matched to a gene: 2. From germline, CDR1 is SNHLY and CDR2 FYNNEI. The CDR3 consists of 13 residues.

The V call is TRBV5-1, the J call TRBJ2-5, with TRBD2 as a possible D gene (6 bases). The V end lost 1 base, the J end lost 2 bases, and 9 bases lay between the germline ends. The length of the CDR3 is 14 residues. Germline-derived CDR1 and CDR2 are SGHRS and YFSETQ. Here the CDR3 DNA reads TGCGCCAGCAGCTTGACTAGCCAACAAGAGACCCAGTACTTC. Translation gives CASSLTSQQETQYF.

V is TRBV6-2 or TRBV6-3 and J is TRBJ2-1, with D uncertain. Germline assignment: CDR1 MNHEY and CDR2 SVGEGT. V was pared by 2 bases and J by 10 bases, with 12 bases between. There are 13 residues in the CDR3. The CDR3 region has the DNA TGTGCCAGCAGTTACCCCCCCGCGGCGGAGCAGTTCTTC. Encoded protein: CASSYPPAAEQFF.

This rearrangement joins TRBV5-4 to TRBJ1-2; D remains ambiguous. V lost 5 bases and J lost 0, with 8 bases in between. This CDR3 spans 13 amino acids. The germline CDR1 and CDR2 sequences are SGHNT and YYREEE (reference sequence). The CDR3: CASRSTANYGYTF. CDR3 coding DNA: TGTGCCAGCAGATCTACAGCTAACTATGGCTACACCTTC.

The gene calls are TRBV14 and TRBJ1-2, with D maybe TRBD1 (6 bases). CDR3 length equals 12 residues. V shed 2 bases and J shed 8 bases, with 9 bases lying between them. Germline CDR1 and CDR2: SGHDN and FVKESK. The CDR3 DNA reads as TGTGCCAGCAGCCAATCCAGGGGCGGCTACACCTTC. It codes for CASSQSRGGYTF.

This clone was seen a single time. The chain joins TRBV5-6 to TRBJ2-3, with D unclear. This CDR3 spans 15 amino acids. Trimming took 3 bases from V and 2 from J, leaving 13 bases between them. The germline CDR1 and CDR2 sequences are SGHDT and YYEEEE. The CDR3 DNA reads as TGTGCCAGCAGCTCAATGCAGAAGAACACAGATACGCAGTATTTT. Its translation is CASSSMQKNTDTQYF.

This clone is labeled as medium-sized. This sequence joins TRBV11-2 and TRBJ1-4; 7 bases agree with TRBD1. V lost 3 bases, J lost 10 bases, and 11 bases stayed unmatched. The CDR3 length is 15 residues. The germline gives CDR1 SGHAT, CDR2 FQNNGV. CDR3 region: CASSLNDRAMGKLFF. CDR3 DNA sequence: TGTGCCAGCAGCTTGAACGACAGGGCTATGGGAAAACTGTTTTTT.

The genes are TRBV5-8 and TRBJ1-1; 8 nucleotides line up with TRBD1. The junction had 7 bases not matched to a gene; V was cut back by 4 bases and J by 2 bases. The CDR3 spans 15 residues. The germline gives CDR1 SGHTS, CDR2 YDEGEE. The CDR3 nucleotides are TGTGCCAGCAGCCGGGGGACAGGCCAAAACACTGAAGCTTTCTTT. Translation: CASSRGTGQNTEAFF.

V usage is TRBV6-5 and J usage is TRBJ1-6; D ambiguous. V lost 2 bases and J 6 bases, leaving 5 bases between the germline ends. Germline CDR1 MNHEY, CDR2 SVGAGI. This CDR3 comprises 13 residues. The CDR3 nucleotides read TGTGCCAGCAGTTACGATAGTAATTCACCCCTCCACTTT. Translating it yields CASSYDSNSPLHF.

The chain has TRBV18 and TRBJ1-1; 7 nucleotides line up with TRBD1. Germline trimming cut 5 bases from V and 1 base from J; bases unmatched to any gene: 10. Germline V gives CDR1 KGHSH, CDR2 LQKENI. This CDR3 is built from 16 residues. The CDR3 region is CASSYRDGTANTEAFF. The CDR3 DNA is TGTGCCAGCTCATATCGAGACGGGACAGCGAACACTGAAGCTTTCTTT.

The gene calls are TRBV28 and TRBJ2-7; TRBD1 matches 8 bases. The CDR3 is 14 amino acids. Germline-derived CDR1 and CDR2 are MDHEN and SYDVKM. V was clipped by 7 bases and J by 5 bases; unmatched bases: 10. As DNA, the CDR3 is TGTGCCAGCACCCCCGGGACAGGCCGTGACGAGCAGTACTTC. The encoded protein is CASTPGTGRDEQYF.